The source of this TCR beta chain is a study of radiotherapy plus CTLA-4 blockade in lung cancer. Study outcomes and limitations: Subsequent to radiotherapy plus ipilimumab, tumor-derived TCR clones underwent expansion in blood. Early clonal dynamics of blood T cells, together with interferon-beta, were reported as the best response predictor.

The CDR3 totals 15 residues. The ends were cut back, 0 bases at V and 1 base at J, with 7 bases in the middle. Per germline, CDR1 SGHRS and CDR2 YFSETQ. Of note for this clone: The antigen is not known.

Participants had chemo-refractory metastatic non-small-cell lung cancer and were treated with focal radiation plus ipilimumab CTLA-4 blockade. Here immunoSEQ multiplex PCR was the method, and the copy in TCRdb shows in-frame clones only, minus some. In the table there are about 93,000 clones, just over 85% of which are singletons. The sequence was collected from a human donor with non-small cell lung cancer that progressed on radiotherapy plus ipilimumab. Here the sequenced sample was peripheral blood, taken from a patient treated with radiotherapy plus ipilimumab. The gene calls are TRBV5-1 and TRBJ2-2, with a weak D call TRBD1 (5 bases). The DNA of the CDR3 is TGCGCCAGCAGCTTGGGACAGAGGAACACCGGGGAGCTGTTTTTT. Its protein product is CASSLGQRNTGELFF.